The clone carrying this T cell receptor beta chain was seen more than once but under ten times. Its antigen is still unknown. A read error may produce the germline difference seen at one junction end. This CDR3 is built from 18 residues. Germline V lookup: CDR1 MNHNS, CDR2 SASEGT. Depth targeted 1 in 200,000 to 1 in 1 million T cells, averaging 10x coverage per clonotype. Generated by immunoSEQ multiplex PCR, the TCRdb table keeps only in-frame clones and is missing some. The sample carries some 160,000 clones, about 80% recorded once. The sample is drawn from a study of cytotoxic CD8 clonotypes in ibrutinib-treated CLL. Study-wide background: With a range of 6 to 36, the median treatment time before response samples were taken was more than nine months. The samples contained over 250,000 productive templates on average. They also contained an average of roughly 99,000 productive rearrangements. Study-level findings and limits: Public clonotypes, found uncommonly, either contracted or stayed stable on treatment.

V usage is TRBV6-1 and J usage is TRBJ2-6; 10 bases agree with TRBD1. The clonotype originates from a human donor with chronic lymphocytic leukemia. The source was PBMCs, collected after 12 months of ibrutinib treatment. CDR3 in amino acids: CASREDGTGVPGANVLTF. In DNA form, the CDR3 reads TGTGCCAGCAGGGAAGACGGGACAGGGGTGCCTGGGGCCAACGTCCTGACTTTC.